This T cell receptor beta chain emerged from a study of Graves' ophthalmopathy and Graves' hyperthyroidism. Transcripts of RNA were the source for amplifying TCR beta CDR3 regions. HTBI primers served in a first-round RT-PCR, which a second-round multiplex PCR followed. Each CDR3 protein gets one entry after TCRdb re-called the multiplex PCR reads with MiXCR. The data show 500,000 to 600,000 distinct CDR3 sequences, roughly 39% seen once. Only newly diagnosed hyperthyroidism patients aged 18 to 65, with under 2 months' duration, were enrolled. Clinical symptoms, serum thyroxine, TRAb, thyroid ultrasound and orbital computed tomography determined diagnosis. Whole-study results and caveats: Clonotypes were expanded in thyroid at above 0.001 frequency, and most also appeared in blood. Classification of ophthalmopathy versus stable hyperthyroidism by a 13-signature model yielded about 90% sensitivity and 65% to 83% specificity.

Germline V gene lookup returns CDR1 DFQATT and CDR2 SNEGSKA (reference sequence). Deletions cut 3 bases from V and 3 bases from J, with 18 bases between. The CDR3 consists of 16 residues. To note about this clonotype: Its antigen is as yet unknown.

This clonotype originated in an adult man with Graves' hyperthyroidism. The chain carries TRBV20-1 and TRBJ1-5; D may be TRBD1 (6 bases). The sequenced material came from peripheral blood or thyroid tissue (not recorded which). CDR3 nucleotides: TGCAGTGCTAGTGGGACGGGGGCCAGGGACAATCAGCCCCAGCATTTT. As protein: CSASGTGARDNQPQHF.